This record covers a single TCR beta chain. Its matching antigen is unknown. Since a much larger clone is just one base distant, this may be a read error. The data were taken from a study of blood T cells in healthy people across ages. Background on the study: Template switching caught about one barcoded beta molecule for each two T cells. General study findings and limits: Those diversity estimates obtained from one million T cells were thought to be underestimates.

Germline values: CDR1 MNHNS, CDR2 SASEGT. The CDR3 sequence is 19 residues long. Primed by a sample-barcoded 5' primer and a J-beta primer mix, a second PCR proceeded for about 7 to 11 cycles. TCRdb called the 5' RACE reads again in MiXCR, with one record for every CDR3 protein. The sample records about 580,000 distinct CDR3 sequences, 40% to 55% being singletons. The sequence was obtained from an elderly man in good health. The gene calls are TRBV6-1 and TRBJ2-1; 7 bases line up with TRBD1. With the DNA end fitting TRBJ2-7 better, the J assignment may be wrong. The sequenced material came from blood. This CDR3 reads CASSPLTGHTKSSYNEQYF. CDR3 in DNA: TGTGCCAGCAGTCCCTTGACAGGGCATACAAAGAGCTCCTACAATGAGCAGTACTTC.